The clone carrying this TCR beta chain was seen more than once but under ten times. This entry is derived from a study of blood T cell repertoires in COVID-19. Study overall: Samples representing acute and convalescent COVID-19 were sourced from the United States, Italy and Spain.

Germline V gene lookup returns CDR1 LGHNA and CDR2 YSLEER. Trimming took 4 bases from V and 2 from J, leaving 9 bases between them. The CDR3 covers 14 residues. Generated by immunoSEQ multiplex PCR, the TCRdb table keeps only in-frame clones and is missing some. Of 110,000 or so clones listed, around nine tenths are singletons. Sequencing was carried out using peripheral blood. This chain connects TRBV4-3 to TRBJ1-3; a possible D gene is TRBD1 (5 bases). This clonotype originated in a woman aged 45-60 years with acute or convalescent COVID-19. The CDR3 is CASSLTATGNTIYF. DNA for the CDR3: TGCGCCAGCAGCCTGACAGCGACTGGAAACACCATATATTTT.